Reported below is one TCR beta chain. The source of the sample is a study of PD-L1 blockade in urothelial cancer. Time point noted: pretreatment peripheral blood. CDR3 length: 14 residues. Germline CDR1 reads LNHNV; CDR2 reads YYDKDF (reference sequence). V was shortened by 1 base and J by 6 bases, with 10 bases between the two germline ends. The repertoire was sequenced with immunoSEQ multiplex PCR; TCRdb's copy has only in-frame clones and lacks some. The table has just under 40,000 clones, just over 90% seen once. This sample comprised PBMCs, obtained around atezolizumab (anti-PD-L1) treatment. This chain uses TRBV15 with TRBJ2-1, with D maybe TRBD1 (6 bases). The sequence derives from a woman aged 60 to 75 with urothelial cancer. CDR3 in amino acids: CATSRVKGVNEQFF. Written as DNA, the CDR3 is TGTGCCACCAGCAGAGTGAAGGGGGTCAATGAGCAGTTCTTC.